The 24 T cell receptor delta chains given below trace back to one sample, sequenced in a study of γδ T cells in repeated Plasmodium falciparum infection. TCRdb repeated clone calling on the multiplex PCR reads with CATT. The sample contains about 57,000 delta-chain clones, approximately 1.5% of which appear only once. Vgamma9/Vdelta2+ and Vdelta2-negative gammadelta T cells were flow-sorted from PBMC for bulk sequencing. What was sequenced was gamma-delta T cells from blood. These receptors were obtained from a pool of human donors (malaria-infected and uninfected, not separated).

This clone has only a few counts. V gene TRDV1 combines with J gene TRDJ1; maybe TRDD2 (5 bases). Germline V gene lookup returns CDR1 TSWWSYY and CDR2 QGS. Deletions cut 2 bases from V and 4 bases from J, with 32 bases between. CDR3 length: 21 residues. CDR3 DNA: TGTGCTCTTGGGGAAGATAGCATAACTACCCTACCGGGACCGGTAGGCGATAAACTCATCTTT. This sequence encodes CALGEDSITTLPGPVGDKLIF.

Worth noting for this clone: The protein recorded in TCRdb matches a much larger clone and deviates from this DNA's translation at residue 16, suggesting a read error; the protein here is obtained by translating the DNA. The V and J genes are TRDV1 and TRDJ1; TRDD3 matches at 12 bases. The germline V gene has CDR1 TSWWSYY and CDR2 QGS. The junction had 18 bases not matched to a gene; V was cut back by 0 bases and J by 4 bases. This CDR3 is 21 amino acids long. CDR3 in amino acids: CALGELVTIKTGGYLGDKLIF. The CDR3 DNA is TGTGCTCTTGGGGAACTAGTGACGATAAAGACTGGGGGATACTTAGGCGATAAACTCATCTTT.

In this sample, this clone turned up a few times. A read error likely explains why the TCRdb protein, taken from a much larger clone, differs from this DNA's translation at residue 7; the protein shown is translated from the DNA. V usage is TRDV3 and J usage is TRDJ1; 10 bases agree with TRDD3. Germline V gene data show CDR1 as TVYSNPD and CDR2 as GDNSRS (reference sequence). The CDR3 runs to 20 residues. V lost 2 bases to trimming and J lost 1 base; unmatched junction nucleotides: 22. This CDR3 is CAFQRFPTRYWGMSTDKLIF. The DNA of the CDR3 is TGTGCCTTTCAACGCTTCCCAACGAGATACTGGGGGATGTCCACCGATAAACTCATCTTT.

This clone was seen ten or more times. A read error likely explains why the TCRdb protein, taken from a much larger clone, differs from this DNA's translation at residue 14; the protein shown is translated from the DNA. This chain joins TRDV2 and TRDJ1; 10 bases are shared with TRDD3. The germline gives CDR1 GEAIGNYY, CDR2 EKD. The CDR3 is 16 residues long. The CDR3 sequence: CACLYWGIPNTDKPIF. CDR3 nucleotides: TGTGCCTGTTTGTACTGGGGGATCCCAAACACCGATAAACCCATCTTT.

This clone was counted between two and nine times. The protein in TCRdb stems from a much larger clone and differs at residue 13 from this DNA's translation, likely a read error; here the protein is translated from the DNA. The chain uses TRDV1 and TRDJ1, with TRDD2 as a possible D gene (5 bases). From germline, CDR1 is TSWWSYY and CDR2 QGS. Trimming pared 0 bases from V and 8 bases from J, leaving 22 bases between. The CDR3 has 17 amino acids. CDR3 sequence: CALGELLRSELPRKLIF. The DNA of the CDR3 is TGTGCTCTTGGGGAACTCCTACGGTCGGAACTGCCTAGAAAACTCATCTTT.

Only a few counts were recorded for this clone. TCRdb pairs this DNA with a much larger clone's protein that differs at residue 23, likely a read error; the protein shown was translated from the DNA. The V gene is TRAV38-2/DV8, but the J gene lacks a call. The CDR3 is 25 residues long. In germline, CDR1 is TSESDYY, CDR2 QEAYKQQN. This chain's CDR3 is CAYRSAFHVSSSPPYSEFPPHKPIF. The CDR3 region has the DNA TGTGCTTATAGGAGCGCGTTCCACGTGAGCTCTTCCCCACCGTACTCTGAGTTCCCTCCGCATAAACCCATCTTT.

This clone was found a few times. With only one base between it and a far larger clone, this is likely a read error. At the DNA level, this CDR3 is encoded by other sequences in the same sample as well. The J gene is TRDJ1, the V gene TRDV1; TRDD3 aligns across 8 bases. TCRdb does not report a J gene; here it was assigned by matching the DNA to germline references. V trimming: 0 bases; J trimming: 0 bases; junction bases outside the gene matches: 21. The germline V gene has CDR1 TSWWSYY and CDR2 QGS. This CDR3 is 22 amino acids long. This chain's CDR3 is CALGELVLSCALGDANTDKLIF. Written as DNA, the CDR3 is TGTGCTCTTGGGGAACTAGTCTTATCCTGCGCCCTGGGGGACGCAAACACCGATAAACTCATCTTT.

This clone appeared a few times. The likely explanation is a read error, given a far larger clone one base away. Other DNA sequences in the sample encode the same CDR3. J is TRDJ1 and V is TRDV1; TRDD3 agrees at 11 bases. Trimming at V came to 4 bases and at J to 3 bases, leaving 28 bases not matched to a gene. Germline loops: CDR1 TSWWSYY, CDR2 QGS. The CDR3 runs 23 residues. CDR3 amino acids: CALGVIHFVPYWGIRGYADKLIF. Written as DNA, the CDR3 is TGTGCTCTTGGGGTCATCCATTTTGTTCCTTACTGGGGGATAAGGGGATACGCCGATAAACTCATCTTT.

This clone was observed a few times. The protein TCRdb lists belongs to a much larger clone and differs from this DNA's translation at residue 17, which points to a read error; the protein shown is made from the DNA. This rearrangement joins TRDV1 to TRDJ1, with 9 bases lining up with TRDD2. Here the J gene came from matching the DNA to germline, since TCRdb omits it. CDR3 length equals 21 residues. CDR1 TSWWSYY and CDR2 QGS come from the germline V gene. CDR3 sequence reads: CALGEQAFLRMGFSNTGKLIF. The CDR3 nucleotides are TGTGCTCTTGGGGAGCAGGCCTTCCTACGTATGGGGTTTTCGAACACCGGTAAACTCATCTTT.

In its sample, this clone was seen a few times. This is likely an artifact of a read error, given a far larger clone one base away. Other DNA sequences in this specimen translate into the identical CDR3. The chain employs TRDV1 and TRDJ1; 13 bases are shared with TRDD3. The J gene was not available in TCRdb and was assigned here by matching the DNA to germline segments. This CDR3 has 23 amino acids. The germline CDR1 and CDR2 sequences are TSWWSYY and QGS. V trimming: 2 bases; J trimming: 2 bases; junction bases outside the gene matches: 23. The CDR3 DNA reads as TGTGCTCTTGGGGAAATTGGGGGAACTTCCTCTTCGTACTGGGGGATACGGACCGATAAACTCATCTTT. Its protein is CALGEIGGTSSSYWGIRTDKLIF.

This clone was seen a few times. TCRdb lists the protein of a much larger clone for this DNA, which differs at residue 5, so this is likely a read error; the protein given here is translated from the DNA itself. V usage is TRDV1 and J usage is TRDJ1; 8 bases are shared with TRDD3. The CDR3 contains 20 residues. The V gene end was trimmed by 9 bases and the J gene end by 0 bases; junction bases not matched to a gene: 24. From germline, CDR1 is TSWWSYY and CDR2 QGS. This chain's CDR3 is CALIPPTGDWGFYYTDKLIF. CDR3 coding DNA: TGTGCTCTCATTCCTCCTACCGGTGACTGGGGGTTTTACTACACCGATAAACTCATCTTT.

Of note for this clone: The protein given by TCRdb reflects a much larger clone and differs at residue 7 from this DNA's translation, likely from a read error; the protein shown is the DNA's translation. This CDR3 is CALGSFRRRSWGIRPRYTDKLIF. The CDR3 nucleotides read TGTGCTCTTGGTTCCTTCCGACGTAGGAGCTGGGGGATACGCCCTCGGTACACCGATAAACTCATCTTT. The rearrangement links TRDV1 to TRDJ1, with 12 bases identical to TRDD3. V lost 6 bases and J lost 0; bases outside the gene matches: 26. The CDR3 has 23 residues. Germline V CDR1 and CDR2: TSWWSYY, QGS.

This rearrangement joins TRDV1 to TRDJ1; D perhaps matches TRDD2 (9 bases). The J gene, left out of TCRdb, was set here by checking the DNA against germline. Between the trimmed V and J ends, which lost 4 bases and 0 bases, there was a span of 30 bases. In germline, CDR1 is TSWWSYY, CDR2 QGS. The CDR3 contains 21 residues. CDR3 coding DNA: TGTGCTCTTGGGGGGGCCTTCCTACTCCTGGGGATACTTAGGTACACCGATAAACTCATCTTT. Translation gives CALGGAFLLLGILRYTDKLIF.

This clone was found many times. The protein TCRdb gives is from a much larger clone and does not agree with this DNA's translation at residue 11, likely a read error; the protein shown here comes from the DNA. As DNA, the CDR3 is TGTGCTCTTTTTTCCTCCCGGGATAAACTCACCTTT. It specifies CALFSSRDKLTF. The chain combines TRDV1 with TRDJ1; D is perhaps TRDD3 (6 bases). Germline V gene data show CDR1 as TSWWSYY and CDR2 as QGS. The CDR3 contains 12 residues.

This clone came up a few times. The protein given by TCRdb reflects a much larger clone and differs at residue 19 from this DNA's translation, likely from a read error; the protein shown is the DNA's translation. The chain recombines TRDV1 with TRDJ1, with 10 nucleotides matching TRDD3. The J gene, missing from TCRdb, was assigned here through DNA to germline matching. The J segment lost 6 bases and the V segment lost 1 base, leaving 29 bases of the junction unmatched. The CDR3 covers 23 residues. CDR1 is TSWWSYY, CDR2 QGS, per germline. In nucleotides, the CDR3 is TGTGCTCTTGGGGAACGAGGTAAGGGTGGCCTACGACTGGGGGATTCCAGACCGTATAAACTCATCTTT. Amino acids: CALGERGKGGLRLGDSRPYKLIF.

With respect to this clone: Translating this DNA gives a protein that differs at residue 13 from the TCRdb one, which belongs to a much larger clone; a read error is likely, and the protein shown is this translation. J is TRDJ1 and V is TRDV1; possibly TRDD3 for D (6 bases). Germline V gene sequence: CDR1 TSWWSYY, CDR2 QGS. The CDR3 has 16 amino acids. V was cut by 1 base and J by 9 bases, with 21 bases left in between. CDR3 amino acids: CALGEHRWRGSGELIF. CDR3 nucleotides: TGTGCTCTTGGGGAACACAGGTGGCGGGGATCAGGGGAACTCATCTTT.

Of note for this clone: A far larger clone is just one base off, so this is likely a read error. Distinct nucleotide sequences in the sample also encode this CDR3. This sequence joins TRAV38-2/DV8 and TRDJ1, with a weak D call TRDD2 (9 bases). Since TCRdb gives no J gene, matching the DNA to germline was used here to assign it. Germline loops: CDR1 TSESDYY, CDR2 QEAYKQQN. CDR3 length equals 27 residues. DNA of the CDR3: TGCGCTTATAGGAGTCGGGGGGGGAAAACCTTCCTACGCGCTCTCCGTACTGGGGGTCCTCACACCGATAAACTCATCTTT. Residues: CAYRSRGGKTFLRALRTGGPHTDKLIF.

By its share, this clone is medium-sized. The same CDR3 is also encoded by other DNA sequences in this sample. The CDR3 bases are TGTGCTCTTGGGGAACCCCTAAATGGATGGGGGACCGATAAACTCATCTTT. Translating it yields CALGEPLNGWGTDKLIF. The chain recombines TRDV1 with TRDJ1, with D perhaps TRDD3 (6 bases). The CDR3 extends over 17 amino acids. V shed 1 base and J shed 2 bases, with 17 bases lying between them. Germline values: CDR1 TSWWSYY, CDR2 QGS.

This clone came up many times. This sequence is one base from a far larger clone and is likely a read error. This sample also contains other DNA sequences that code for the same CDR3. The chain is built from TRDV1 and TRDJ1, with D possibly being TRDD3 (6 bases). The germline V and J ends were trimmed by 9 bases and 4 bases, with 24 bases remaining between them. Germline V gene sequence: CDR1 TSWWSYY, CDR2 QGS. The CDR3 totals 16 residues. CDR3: CALGIRPVRNGDKLIF. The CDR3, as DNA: TGTGCTCTCGGGATAAGACCCGTTAGGAACGGCGATAAACTCATCTTT.

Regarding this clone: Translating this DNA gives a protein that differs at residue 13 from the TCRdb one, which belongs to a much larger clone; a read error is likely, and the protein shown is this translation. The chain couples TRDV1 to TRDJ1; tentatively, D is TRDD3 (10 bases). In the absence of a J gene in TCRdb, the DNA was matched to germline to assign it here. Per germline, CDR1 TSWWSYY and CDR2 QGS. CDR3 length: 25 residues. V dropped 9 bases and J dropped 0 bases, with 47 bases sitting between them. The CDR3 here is CALLPKPTFLPLSIVLGDYTDKLIF. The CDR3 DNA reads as TGTGCTCTCTTACCCAAACCGACCTTCCTACCTCTTTCAATTGTACTGGGGGATTACACCGATAAACTCATCTTT.

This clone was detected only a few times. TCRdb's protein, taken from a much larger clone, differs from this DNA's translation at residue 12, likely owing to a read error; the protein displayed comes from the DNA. The CDR3 region has the DNA TGTGCTCTTGGCGTCTCCCTTCCTACTGCTGGGGGTGACACCGATAAACTCATCTTT. The encoded protein is CALGVSLPTAGGDTDKLIF. The chain recombines TRDV1 with TRDJ1; 9 bases align to TRDD2. The ends lost 6 bases at V and 0 bases at J; junction bases unmatched: 17. The germline V gene encodes CDR1 TSWWSYY and CDR2 QGS. The CDR3 extends over 19 amino acids.

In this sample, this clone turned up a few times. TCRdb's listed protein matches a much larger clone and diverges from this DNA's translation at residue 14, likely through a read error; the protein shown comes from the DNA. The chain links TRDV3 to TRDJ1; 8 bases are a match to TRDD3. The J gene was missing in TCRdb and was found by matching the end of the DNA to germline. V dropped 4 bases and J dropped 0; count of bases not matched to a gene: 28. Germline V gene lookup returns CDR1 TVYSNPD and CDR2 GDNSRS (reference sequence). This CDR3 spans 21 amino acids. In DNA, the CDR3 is TGTGCCTCTTCGGCCTTCCCGTTTGGGGATACTACTTGTGGGTACACCGATAAACTCATCTTT. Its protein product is CASSAFPFGDTTCGYTDKLIF.

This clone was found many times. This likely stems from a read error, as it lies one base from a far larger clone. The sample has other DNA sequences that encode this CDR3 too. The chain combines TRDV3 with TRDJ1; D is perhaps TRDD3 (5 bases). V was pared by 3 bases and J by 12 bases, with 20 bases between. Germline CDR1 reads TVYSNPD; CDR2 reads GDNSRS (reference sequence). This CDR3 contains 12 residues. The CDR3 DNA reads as TGTGCCTTCGTAGCTGGGCCGAAGAGGGTCATCTTT. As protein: CAFVAGPKRVIF.

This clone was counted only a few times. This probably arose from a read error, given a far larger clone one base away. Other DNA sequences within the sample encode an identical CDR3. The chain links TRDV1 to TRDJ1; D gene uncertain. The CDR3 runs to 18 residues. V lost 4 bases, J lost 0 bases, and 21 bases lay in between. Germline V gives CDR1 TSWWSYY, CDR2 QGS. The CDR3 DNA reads TGTGCTCTTGGGGTCCATCGAGCCCAGGTCGAATACACCGATAAACTCATCTTT. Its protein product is CALGVHRAQVEYTDKLIF.